Reported below is one T cell receptor beta chain. Antigen: not known. Germline V gene sequence: CDR1 LGHDT, CDR2 YNNKEL (reference sequence). There are 17 residues in the CDR3. The V and J ends lost 2 bases and 4 bases, in that order; junction bases with no gene match: 7. These data are taken from a study of naive and memory T cell subsets. General study results and limits: From naive to CM, EM and EMRA, diversity decreased and Gini increased.

Two oligonucleotides, mixed equimolar, formed the beta constant-region primer covering TRBC1 and TRBC2. Nested alpha and beta constant-region primers with the SP2 primer drove four PCR rounds on ligated cDNA. TCRdb processed the UMI-ligation and nested PCR reads anew with MiXCR; each CDR3 protein has one entry. The repertoire holds some 110,000 distinct CDR3 sequences, with roughly 36% as singletons. CMV status came from CD4+ T cell IFNgamma after overnight CMV lysate stimulation of fresh PBMCs. CD4 T cells were positively selected, then CD8 T cells from the CD4-negative fraction. Cells stained for CD3, CD4, CD8, CD45RA, CD27 and viability were sorted into four CD45RA/CD27 subsets.

This TCR came from a human donor in good health. Material for sequencing was central memory CD4+ T cells from blood. The rearrangement uses TRBV3-1 and TRBJ2-1; 11 nucleotides match TRBD2. The CDR3 loop reads CASSQISGLAGYNEQFF. DNA of the CDR3: TGTGCCAGCAGCCAAATCTCCGGACTAGCGGGTTACAATGAGCAGTTCTTC.